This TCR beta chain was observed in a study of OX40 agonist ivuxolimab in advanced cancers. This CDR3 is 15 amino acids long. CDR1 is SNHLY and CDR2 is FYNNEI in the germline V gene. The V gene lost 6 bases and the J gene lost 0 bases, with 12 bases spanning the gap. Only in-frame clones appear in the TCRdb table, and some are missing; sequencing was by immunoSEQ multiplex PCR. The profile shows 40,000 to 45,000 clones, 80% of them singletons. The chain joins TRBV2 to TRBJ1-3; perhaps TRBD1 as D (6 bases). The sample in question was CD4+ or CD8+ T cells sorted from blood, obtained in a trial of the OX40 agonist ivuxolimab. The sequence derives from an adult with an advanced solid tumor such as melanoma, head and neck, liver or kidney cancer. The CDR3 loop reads CASRVQGNSGNTIYF. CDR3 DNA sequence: TGTGCCAGCAGAGTACAGGGAAACTCTGGAAACACCATATATTTT.